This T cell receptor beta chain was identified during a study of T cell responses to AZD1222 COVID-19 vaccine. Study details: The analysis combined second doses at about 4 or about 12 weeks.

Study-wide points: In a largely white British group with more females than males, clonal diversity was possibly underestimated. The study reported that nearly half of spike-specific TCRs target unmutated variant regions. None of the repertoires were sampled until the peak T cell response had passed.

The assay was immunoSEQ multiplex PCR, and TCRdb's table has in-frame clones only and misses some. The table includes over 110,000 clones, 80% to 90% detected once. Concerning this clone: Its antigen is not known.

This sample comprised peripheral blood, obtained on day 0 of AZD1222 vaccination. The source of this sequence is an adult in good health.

In nucleotides, the CDR3 is TGTGCCAGTAGTATAGGGGGCAAAACCTACGAGCAGTACTTC. Protein product: CASSIGGKTYEQYF. The chain couples TRBV19 to TRBJ2-7; tentative D call: TRBD1 (5 bases). Trimming cost V 1 base and J 2 bases, with 9 bases left between them. CDR3 length: 14 amino acids. Germline V CDR1 and CDR2: LNHDA, SQIVND (reference sequence).